This paragraph covers one T cell receptor beta chain sequence. This sample is drawn from a study of blood T cell repertoires in COVID-19. Study as a whole: In each case, the material was cDNA or gDNA derived from T cells, B-cell-depleted T cells, or PBMCs.

This table comes from immunoSEQ multiplex PCR, and its TCRdb copy is limited to in-frame clones, with some not included. The sample yields tens of thousands of clones, roughly 90% seen once. Germline V gives CDR1 LNHDA, CDR2 SQIVND (reference sequence). This CDR3 is 15 amino acids long. J gave up 4 bases and V 9 bases, and 12 bases lay outside the gene matches. The source is a human donor with active COVID-19. The donor label of this sample is uncertain. The chain is built from TRBV19 and TRBJ1-5; the match to TRBD1 covers 7 bases. The specimen sequenced was peripheral blood. The CDR3 nucleotides read TGTGCCAGCCTTCTAGAGGGACAGTCGAATCAGCCCCAGCATTTT. This encodes CASLLEGQSNQPQHF.